The sequence of this T cell receptor beta chain was determined in a study of tumor-infiltrating lymphocytes in localized non-small cell lung cancer. Whole-study context: Several tumor histologies, both smoking statuses, and some post-neoadjuvant chemotherapy samples were included. The study's findings and limits: Only some patients had TCR sequencing, depending on available tissue.

From germline, CDR1 is MRHNA and CDR2 SNTAGT. The V end lost 9 bases, the J end lost 3 bases, and 21 bases lay between the germline ends. This CDR3 contains 16 residues. The table came from immunoSEQ multiplex PCR; TCRdb's copy has only in-frame clones and leaves some out. The sample has about 9,600 clones; under 80% are singletons. This clone was detected a few times. The antigen remains undetermined. Sequences were obtained from uninvolved lung tissue not adjacent to the tumor. The TCR was taken from a human donor with non-small cell lung cancer. The V call is TRBV6-4, the J call TRBJ1-5; the D gene is possibly TRBD1 (5 bases). CDR3 nucleotide sequence: TGTGCCAGTCTGCCGGAGGGGTTACATCCCAATCAGCCCCAGCATTTT. Translation gives CASLPEGLHPNQPQHF.